The 22 T cell receptor beta chains reported below all come from one sample, sequenced in a study of blood T cell repertoires in COVID-19. The protocol was immunoSEQ multiplex PCR, while the TCRdb copy is restricted to in-frame clones and leaves out a portion. This sample yields approximately 140,000 clones, of which approximately 84% are seen a single time; more than 1.4% belongs to the top ten. The sample consisted of peripheral blood. The source is a man aged 55 to 69 with acute or convalescent COVID-19.

V is TRBV11-2 and J is TRBJ2-1; 7 nucleotides line up with TRBD2. The V gene's germline CDR1 is SGHAT and CDR2 FQNNGV. The CDR3 consists of 17 residues. V shed 0 bases and J 5 bases; nucleotides not matched to a gene: 10. The DNA for the CDR3 is TGTGCCAGCAGCTTAGATCTGAGATTAGCGGGCCACAATGAGCAGTTCTTC. Encoded protein: CASSLDLRLAGHNEQFF.

This clone was seen only once. V gene TRBV6-4 combines with J gene TRBJ2-1; D gene ambiguous. Germline V gene lookup returns CDR1 MRHNA and CDR2 SNTAGT. This CDR3 is built from 13 residues. V dropped 5 bases and J dropped 10 bases, with 15 bases sitting between them. CDR3 loop: CASSQDSAAEQFF. The CDR3 coding sequence is TGTGCCAGCAGTCAGGATTCGGCCGCCGAGCAGTTCTTC.

This chain connects TRBV5-1 to TRBJ1-3; D unclear. Germline V gene sequence: CDR1 SGHRS, CDR2 YFSETQ. Trimming took off 4 bases at V and 4 bases at J, with 9 bases between the two ends. This CDR3 contains 13 residues. The CDR3 DNA follows: TGCGCCAGCAGCCTAGTACCCGGAAACACCATATATTTT. As protein: CASSLVPGNTIYF.

The chain is built from TRBV5-1 and TRBJ2-1; possible D gene TRBD2, 6 bases. This CDR3 is 15 amino acids long. The V end was cut by 1 base, the J end by 8 bases, with 16 bases between. Germline assignment: CDR1 SGHRS and CDR2 YFSETQ. CDR3 protein: CASSLTAGSRDEQFF. The CDR3 DNA reads TGCGCCAGCAGCTTGACGGCGGGGTCAAGGGATGAGCAGTTCTTC.

This clone has only a few counts. The gene calls are TRBV5-5 and TRBJ2-3; D is possibly TRBD2 (5 bases). Trimming cost V 3 bases and J 4 bases, with 18 bases left between them. Germline lookup yields CDR1 SGHKS and CDR2 YYEKEE (reference sequence). This CDR3 has 16 residues. CDR3 DNA sequence: TGTGCCAGCAGCTCCCCTATCCAGGAGAGGGCAGATACGCAGTATTTT. Its translation: CASSSPIQERADTQYF. The entire variable domain, with the rest obtained from reference TRBV5-5 and TRBJ2-3, is as follows: DAGVTQSPTHLIKTRGQQVTLRCSPISGHKSVSWYQQVLGQGPQFIFQYYEKEERGRGNFPDRFSARQFPNYSSELNVNALLLGDSALYLCASSSPIQERADTQYFGPGTRLTVL.

The chain combines TRBV28 with TRBJ2-7; D may be TRBD1 (5 bases). V lost 9 bases, J lost 1 base, and 7 bases lay in between. CDR3 length: 11 amino acids. Germline V gives CDR1 MDHEN, CDR2 SYDVKM. As DNA, the CDR3 is TGTGCCAGTCGACAGTCCTACGAGCAGTACTTC. Translating gives CASRQSYEQYF.

The V gene is TRBV7-9, the J gene TRBJ1-5, with D perhaps TRBD1 (5 bases). The germline CDR1 and CDR2 sequences are SEHNR and FQNEAQ (reference sequence). This CDR3 region has 15 residues. Trimming pared 6 bases from V and 3 bases from J, leaving 15 bases between. The CDR3 spells CASRSPTGHNQPQHF. CDR3 DNA: TGTGCCAGCAGGTCGCCCACAGGCCACAATCAGCCCCAGCATTTT.

The rearrangement links TRBV5-6 to TRBJ1-1, with a possible D match to TRBD1 (5 bases). The germline V gene encodes CDR1 SGHDT and CDR2 YYEEEE. Trimming cost V 4 bases and J 1 base, with 14 bases left between them. This CDR3 is built from 15 residues. The chain's CDR3 is CASSPWGVGNTEAFF. The CDR3, as DNA: TGTGCCAGCAGCCCCTGGGGGGTAGGGAACACTGAAGCTTTCTTT.

This clone showed up just a few times. The chain links TRBV1 to TRBJ2-7; the D segment call TRBD1 is taken from the table without a DNA check. TRBV1 is reported as a pseudogene. This CDR3 spans 14 amino acids. The CDR3 is CTSSQDGAGCEQYF. In nucleotides, the CDR3 is TGCACCAGCAGCCAAGATGGGGCAGGCTGCGAGCAGTACTTC.

This chain connects TRBV6-2 or TRBV6-3 to TRBJ2-1, with D perhaps matching TRBD2 (5 bases). Germline V gives CDR1 MNHEY, CDR2 SVGEGT. This CDR3 spans 15 amino acids. V lost 3 bases and J 2 bases, leaving 11 bases between the germline ends. CDR3 protein: CASSYRAVPYNEQFF. Here the CDR3 DNA reads TGTGCCAGCAGTTATCGAGCGGTCCCCTACAATGAGCAGTTCTTC.

The chain links TRBV24-1 to TRBJ1-2; 8 nucleotides line up with TRBD1. V was pared by 3 bases and J by 1 base, with 12 bases of the junction left unmatched. In germline, CDR1 is KGHDR, CDR2 SFDVKD. The CDR3 extends over 18 amino acids. The CDR3: CATSDPATPDRDNYGYTF. As DNA, the CDR3 is TGTGCCACCAGTGATCCGGCAACTCCGGACAGGGATAACTATGGCTACACCTTC.

This clone appeared a few times. The chain uses TRBV30 and TRBJ2-1, with D possibly matching TRBD2 (6 bases). This CDR3 has 17 amino acids. Trimming pared 0 bases from V and 4 bases from J, leaving 19 bases between. In germline, CDR1 is GTSNPN, CDR2 SVGIG (reference sequence). The DNA for the CDR3 is TGTGCCTGGAGTGTTCGGGGGAGGATCCTGGGTTACAATGAGCAGTTCTTC. Its protein product is CAWSVRGRILGYNEQFF.

The chain carries TRBV10-1 and TRBJ2-7, with no clear D. This CDR3 spans 11 amino acids. V was trimmed by 4 bases and J by 4 bases, leaving 5 bases between them. CDR1 and CDR2 (germline): WNHNN, SYGVQD (reference sequence). CDR3 bases: TGCGCCAGCAGTGTCGGTTACGAGCAGTACTTC. Its protein product is CASSVGYEQYF.

The chain has TRBV5-4 and TRBJ2-1, with a weak D call TRBD1 (5 bases). Germline assignment: CDR1 SGHNT and CDR2 YYREEE (reference sequence). V lost 5 bases to trimming and J lost 6 bases, with 9 bases between them. The CDR3 spans 12 residues. CDR3 region: CASRGTGNEQFF. The CDR3 DNA is TGTGCCAGCAGGGGCACAGGCAATGAGCAGTTCTTC.

The V call is TRBV6-6, the J call TRBJ1-5; perhaps TRBD1 as D (6 bases). Trimming cost V 2 bases and J 3 bases, with 14 bases left between them. From germline, CDR1 is MNHNY and CDR2 SVGAGI (reference sequence). The CDR3 runs 16 residues. The chain's CDR3 is CASSYPGQLNNQPQHF. For the CDR3, the DNA is TGTGCCAGCAGTTACCCAGGACAGTTAAACAATCAGCCCCAGCATTTT.

The chain joins TRBV6-5 to TRBJ2-3; 7 positions match TRBD1. V was pared by 7 bases and J by 1 base, with 5 bases of the junction left unmatched. This CDR3 is 14 amino acids long. Germline CDR1 MNHEY, CDR2 SVGAGI. The CDR3 bases are TGTGCCAGCACTCAGGGGGACCGCACAGATACGCAGTATTTT. This translates into CASTQGDRTDTQYF.

This clone has a single count. The chain is built from TRBV3-1 (or the pseudogene TRBV3-2) and TRBJ1-1; the D is unclear. Germline-derived CDR1 and CDR2 are LGHDT and YNNKEL (reference sequence). The CDR3 contains 12 residues. The V end was cut by 4 bases, the J end by 11 bases, with 14 bases between. CDR3 in DNA: TGTGCCAGCAGCCTATCCGGGAGGCGTGCTTTCTTT. Its translation: CASSLSGRRAFF.

In regard to this clone: Other DNA sequences in the same sample also yield this CDR3. V and J are TRBV5-1 and TRBJ2-7, with unresolved D. Germline-derived CDR1 and CDR2 are SGHRS and YFSETQ. This CDR3 has 14 amino acids. V was trimmed by 0 bases and J by 2 bases, leaving 9 bases between them. DNA of the CDR3: TGCGCCAGCAGCTTGGTCGGCGGAGCCTACGAGCAGTACTTC. Translated: CASSLVGGAYEQYF.

The chain uses TRBV6-5 and TRBJ2-3; 10 bases are shared with TRBD1. Germline values: CDR1 MNHEY, CDR2 SVGAGI. This CDR3 contains 14 residues. V trimming: 10 bases; J trimming: 3 bases; junction bases outside the gene matches: 7. The CDR3 region is CANSRDRGTDTQYF. The DNA of the CDR3 is TGTGCCAACAGCAGGGACAGGGGAACAGATACGCAGTATTTT.

The chain recombines TRBV4-2 with TRBJ2-5; TRBD1 aligns across 8 bases. Germline V gives CDR1 LGHNA, CDR2 YNFKEQ. CDR3 length equals 16 residues. With V trimmed by 2 bases and J by 1 base, 6 bases remained unmatched. CDR3 amino acids: CASSQTQGQGQETQYF. The CDR3 nucleotides are TGTGCCAGCAGCCAAACCCAAGGACAGGGCCAAGAGACCCAGTACTTC.

The CDR3 region is CASRPRDRVAKNIQYF. The CDR3 DNA is TGTGCCAGCAGGCCCCGGGACAGGGTGGCCAAAAACATTCAGTACTTC. The V gene is TRBV28, the J gene TRBJ2-4; the match to TRBD1 covers 9 bases. J lost 1 base, V lost 6 bases, and 7 bases had no gene match. Per germline, CDR1 MDHEN and CDR2 SYDVKM. The CDR3 is 16 residues long.

The chain employs TRBV7-3 and TRBJ2-1, with D possibly being TRBD1 (6 bases). Trimming took off 2 bases at V and 0 bases at J, with 8 bases between the two ends. The CDR3 has 15 amino acids. Germline V gene lookup returns CDR1 SGHTA and CDR2 FQGTGA. The DNA of the CDR3 is TGTGCCAGCAGCTTACAGGGGAGCTCCTACAATGAGCAGTTCTTC. Its protein is CASSLQGSSYNEQFF.